This TCR beta chain was identified in a study of blood T cell repertoires in COVID-19. Study information: Material from acute and convalescent COVID-19 was sourced from the United States, Italy and Spain. Sources were T cells, B-cell-depleted T cells, or PBMCs; the material itself was cDNA or gDNA.

Profiled with immunoSEQ multiplex PCR; TCRdb holds only in-frame clones, not every one. The repertoire consists of approximately 480,000 clones, with approximately 86% occurring once and the leading ten covering about 0.75%. Two negative PCRs, clearance, or symptom resolution were required of recovered Cohort 3 donors. This clone was recorded at least ten times. The sequence derives from a woman under 30 who had recovered from COVID-19. Sequences were obtained from PBMCs or T cells enriched from blood (not recorded which).

CDR3 loop: CASSAGGPRTEAFF. CDR3 nucleotide sequence: TGTGCCAGCAGCGCAGGGGGCCCTAGGACTGAAGCTTTCTTT. The rearrangement uses TRBV27 and TRBJ1-1; TRBD1 matches 8 bases. In germline, CDR1 is MNHEY, CDR2 SMNVEV (reference sequence). The CDR3 sequence is 14 residues long. V trimming: 6 bases; J trimming: 5 bases; junction bases outside the gene matches: 8.